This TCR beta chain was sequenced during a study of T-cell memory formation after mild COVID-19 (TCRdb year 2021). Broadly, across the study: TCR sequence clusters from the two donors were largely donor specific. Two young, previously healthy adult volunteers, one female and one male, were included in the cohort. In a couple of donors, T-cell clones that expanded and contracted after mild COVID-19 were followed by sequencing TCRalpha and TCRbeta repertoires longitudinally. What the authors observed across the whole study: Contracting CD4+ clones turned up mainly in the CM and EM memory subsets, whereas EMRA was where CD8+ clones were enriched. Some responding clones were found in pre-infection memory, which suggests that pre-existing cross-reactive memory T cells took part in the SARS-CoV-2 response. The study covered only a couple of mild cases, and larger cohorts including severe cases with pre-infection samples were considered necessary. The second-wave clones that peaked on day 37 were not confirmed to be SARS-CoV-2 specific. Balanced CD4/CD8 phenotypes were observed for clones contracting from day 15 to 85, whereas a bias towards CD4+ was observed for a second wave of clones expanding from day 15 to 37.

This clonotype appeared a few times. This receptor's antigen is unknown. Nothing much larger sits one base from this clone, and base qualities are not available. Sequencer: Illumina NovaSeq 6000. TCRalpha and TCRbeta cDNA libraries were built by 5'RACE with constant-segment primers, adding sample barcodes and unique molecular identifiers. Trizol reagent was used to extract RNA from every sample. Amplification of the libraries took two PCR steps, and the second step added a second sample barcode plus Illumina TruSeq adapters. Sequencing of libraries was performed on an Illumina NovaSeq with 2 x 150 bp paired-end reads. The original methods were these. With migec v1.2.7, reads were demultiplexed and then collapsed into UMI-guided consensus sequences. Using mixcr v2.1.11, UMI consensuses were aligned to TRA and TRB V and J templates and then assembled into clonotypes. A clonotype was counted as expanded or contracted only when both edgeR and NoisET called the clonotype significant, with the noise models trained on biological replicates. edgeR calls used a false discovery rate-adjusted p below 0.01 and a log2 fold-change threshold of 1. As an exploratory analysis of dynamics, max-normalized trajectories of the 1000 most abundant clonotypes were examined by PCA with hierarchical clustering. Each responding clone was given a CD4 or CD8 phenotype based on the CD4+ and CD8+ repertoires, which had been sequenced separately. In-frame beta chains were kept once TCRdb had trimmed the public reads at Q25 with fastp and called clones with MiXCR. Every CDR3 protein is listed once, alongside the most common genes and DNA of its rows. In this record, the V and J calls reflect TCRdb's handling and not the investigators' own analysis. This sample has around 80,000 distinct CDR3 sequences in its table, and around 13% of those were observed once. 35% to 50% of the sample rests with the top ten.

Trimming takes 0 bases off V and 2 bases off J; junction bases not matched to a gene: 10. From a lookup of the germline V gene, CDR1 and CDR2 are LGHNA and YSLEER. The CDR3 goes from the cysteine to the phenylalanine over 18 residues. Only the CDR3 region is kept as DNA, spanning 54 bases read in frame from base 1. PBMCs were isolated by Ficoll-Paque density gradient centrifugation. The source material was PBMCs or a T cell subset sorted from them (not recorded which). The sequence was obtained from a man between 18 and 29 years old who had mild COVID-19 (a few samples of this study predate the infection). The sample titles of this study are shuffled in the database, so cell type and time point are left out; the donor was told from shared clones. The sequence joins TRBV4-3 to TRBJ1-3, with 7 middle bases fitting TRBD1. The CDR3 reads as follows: CASSQDAWDRLPGNTIYF. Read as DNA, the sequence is TGCGCCAGCAGCCAAGATGCGTGGGACAGACTCCCTGGAAACACCATATATTTT.